This entry features one T cell receptor beta chain sequence. The target antigen is unknown. J gave up 5 bases and V 10 bases, and 8 bases lay outside the gene matches. This CDR3 has 13 residues. Germline V CDR1 and CDR2: MNHNS, SASEGT. The sample comes from a study of shared clonotypes between healthy human individuals. Study-wide results and limits: Even with large depth, rarefaction showed that sorted-subset sequencing was incomplete. Clonotypes which were not shared had lower generation probabilities than clonotypes that all four donors shared.

Sequencing used immunoSEQ multiplex PCR; TCRdb keeps in-frame clones, though not all of them. The sample lists some 1 million clones, approximately 72% occurring once. Every donor, a Caucasian adult, lived in Nashville, Tennessee. The sequence was obtained from a man between 18 and 29 years old in good health. This sequence joins TRBV6-1 and TRBJ1-2; 9 positions agree with TRBD1. Sequenced input: memory CD4+ T cells sorted from blood. Indicated subset: CD45RA-negative fraction. CDR3 bases: TGTGCCATCAGAACAGGGGGCCGATATGGCTACACCTTC. Translated, it gives CAIRTGGRYGYTF.